The 27 T cell receptor beta chains below all came from one sample that was sequenced in a study of identical twins. One entry per CDR3 protein, called by TCRdb with MiXCR from the 5' RACE reads. The table records 450,000 to 650,000 distinct CDR3 sequences, more than 9% of them present only once. These same records also appear under a second study, on yellow fever vaccine responses in identical twins.

Source material: PBMCs. Receptor source: a woman aged 18-35 years in good health.

This clonotype has a handful of counts. V and J are TRBV5-1 and TRBJ2-4; 11 bases fit TRBD2. CDR3 length: 16 residues. The germline gives CDR1 SGHRS, CDR2 YFSETQ. With V trimmed by 3 bases and J by 8 bases, 10 bases remained unmatched. The CDR3 nucleotides are TGCGCCAGCAGCTCCCCGGGACTAGCGGCCCGAGACATTCAGTACTTC. This encodes CASSSPGLAARDIQYF. Together with reference TRBV5-1 and TRBJ2-4, the CDR3 gives the full variable domain: KAGVTQTPRYLIKTRGQQVTLSCSPISGHRSVSWYQQTPGQGLQFLFEYFSETQRNKGNFPGRFSGRQFSNSRSEMNVSTLELGDSALYLCASSSPGLAARDIQYFGAGTRLSVL.

V usage is TRBV28 and J usage is TRBJ2-5, with 8 bases aligning to TRBD1. The CDR3 covers 14 residues. With V trimmed by 4 bases and J by 6 bases, 7 bases remained unmatched. Germline V gives CDR1 MDHEN, CDR2 SYDVKM. The CDR3 loop reads CASSSGQGGKTQYF. CDR3 bases: TGTGCCAGCAGTTCAGGACAGGGCGGGAAGACCCAGTACTTC.

This clonotype was observed at least ten times. The chain employs TRBV4-1 and TRBJ2-4; 7 bases line up with TRBD2. V gave up 0 bases and J gave up 1 base; unmatched junction bases: 9. CDR3 length: 18 residues. Germline V lookup: CDR1 MGHRA, CDR2 YSYEKL. CDR3 sequence (DNA): TGCGCCAGCAGCCAAGATGTGGGGAGGGCGTGGGCCAAAAACATTCAGTACTTC. Protein product: CASSQDVGRAWAKNIQYF.

The table lists this clonotype with a few counts. The V and J genes are TRBV6-2 or TRBV6-3 and TRBJ2-5, with 14 bases identical to TRBD2. This CDR3 region has 17 residues. The germline V gene has CDR1 MNHEY and CDR2 SVGEGT. Unmatched junction bases numbered 10, after V lost 6 bases and J lost 4 bases. The CDR3 loop is CASRRGTSGRLGETQYF. CDR3 in DNA: TGTGCCAGCAGACGCGGGACTAGCGGGAGACTGGGAGAGACCCAGTACTTC.

This clonotype was seen a handful of times. The chain links TRBV20-1 to TRBJ2-3, with 10 bases matching TRBD2. The V and J ends lost 3 bases and 2 bases, in that order; junction bases with no gene match: 8. The germline V gene has CDR1 DFQATT and CDR2 SNEGSKA (reference sequence). The CDR3 is 16 amino acids. CDR3 sequence reads: CSARELGLADTDTQYF. CDR3 coding DNA: TGCAGTGCTAGGGAACTTGGACTAGCGGACACAGATACGCAGTATTTT.

This clonotype was counted ten times or more. CDR3 in DNA: TGTGCCAGCAGTTTTGCTGGCACACAAAACACTGAAGCTTTCTTT. This codes for CASSFAGTQNTEAFF. This chain links TRBV12-3 or TRBV12-4 with TRBJ1-1; D is uncertain. Trimming cost V 3 bases and J 2 bases, with 13 bases left between them. This CDR3 has 15 residues.

This clonotype turned up a few times. The V gene is TRBV3-1, the J gene TRBJ2-3; 9 positions agree with TRBD2. The germline CDR1 and CDR2 sequences are LGHDT and YNNKEL (reference sequence). The length of the CDR3 is 15 residues. The trim removed 0 bases at V and 5 bases at J, leaving 3 bases unmatched. This CDR3 reads CASSQELRGGDTQYF. CDR3 in DNA: TGTGCCAGCAGCCAAGAACTGCGGGGGGGAGATACGCAGTATTTT.

In this sample, this clonotype turned up many times. The chain joins TRBV20-1 to TRBJ1-1; D unclear. CDR1 and CDR2 (germline): DFQATT, SNEGSKA (reference sequence). The CDR3 sequence is 11 residues long. V lost 5 bases and J 6 bases, leaving 10 bases between the germline ends. For the CDR3, the DNA is TGCAGTGCTTCTGAGGTCCCTGAAGCTTTCTTT. It is translated as CSASEVPEAFF.

The sample holds a few counts of this clonotype. This chain joins TRBV12-5 and TRBJ2-1; no definite D call. CDR1 is LGHNT, CDR2 FRNRAP, per germline. This CDR3 has 19 amino acids. The V end was cut by 0 bases, the J end by 0 bases, with 18 bases between. The CDR3 nucleotides are TGTGCTAGTGGTTTGGTAGGGTTCTCAACCCGGAGCTCCTACAATGAGCAGTTCTTC. This sequence encodes CASGLVGFSTRSSYNEQFF.

The J gene is TRBJ2-2, the V gene TRBV6-5; D gene unclear. Germline loops: CDR1 MNHEY, CDR2 SVGAGI. This CDR3 region has 14 residues. Trimming removed 2 bases from V and 3 bases from J, with 7 bases in between. The CDR3, as DNA: TGTGCCAGCAGTTACAGCCAGGACACCGGGGAGCTGTTTTTT. Translated: CASSYSQDTGELFF.

This clonotype has just a few counts. The chain combines TRBV14 with TRBJ2-3; 11 bases agree with TRBD2. Germline V gives CDR1 SGHDN, CDR2 FVKESK. CDR3 size: 17 residues. With V trimmed by 2 bases and J by 1 base, 5 bases remained unmatched. DNA of the CDR3: TGTGCCAGCAGCCAACCCCAGGGACTAGCGGGCACAGATACGCAGTATTTT. This encodes CASSQPQGLAGTDTQYF.

There are a few counts of this clonotype. DNA of the CDR3: TGCAGCGTTCCCAGCCGGTCAGGGTCTGGCTACACCTTC. Encoded protein: CSVPSRSGSGYTF. V gene TRBV29-1 combines with J gene TRBJ1-2, with D possibly being TRBD1 (5 bases). CDR1 is SQVTM, CDR2 ANQGSEA, per germline. Trimming left V 5 bases short and J 7 bases short, with 17 bases between. The CDR3 length is 13 residues.

V gene TRBV5-1 combines with J gene TRBJ2-1; 8 positions agree with TRBD2. The V and J ends lost 5 bases and 10 bases, in that order; junction bases with no gene match: 5. The CDR3 covers 12 residues. Germline assignment: CDR1 SGHRS and CDR2 YFSETQ. CDR3 in DNA: TGCGCCAGCAGACCGGGGGGGGGAGAGCAGTTCTTC. Translating it yields CASRPGGGEQFF. The variable domain in full, with the rest retrieved from reference TRBV5-1 and TRBJ2-1, is KAGVTQTPRYLIKTRGQQVTLSCSPISGHRSVSWYQQTPGQGLQFLFEYFSETQRNKGNFPGRFSGRQFSNSRSEMNVSTLELGDSALYLCASRPGGGEQFFGPGTRLTVL.

The sample holds many counts of this clonotype. V is TRBV6-5 and J is TRBJ1-1; tentative D call: TRBD1 (5 bases). CDR1 is MNHEY and CDR2 is SVGAGI in the germline V gene. Deletions cut 4 bases from V and 3 bases from J, with 15 bases between. The CDR3 runs to 15 residues. DNA for the CDR3: TGTGCCAGCAGTTTCGTTGGGGCGGAGCACACTGAAGCTTTCTTT. Translated, it gives CASSFVGAEHTEAFF.

V is TRBV20-1 and J is TRBJ1-2; D gene uncertain. Trimming removed 0 bases at V and 14 bases at J, with 19 bases between. CDR1 and CDR2 (germline): DFQATT, SNEGSKA (reference sequence). This CDR3 has 13 amino acids. DNA of the CDR3: TGCAGTGCTAGAGATCTTAGCAGTCTAGTAGGGACCTTC. Translation: CSARDLSSLVGTF.

This rearrangement joins TRBV7-2 to TRBJ2-7; 9 bases are shared with TRBD1. With V trimmed by 1 base and J by 0 bases, 4 bases remained unmatched. The CDR3 has 16 residues. Germline CDR1 and CDR2: SGHTA and FQGNSA. CDR3 nucleotide sequence: TGTGCCAGCAGCTTAGTTGGGACAGGGACCTCCTACGAGCAGTACTTC. It specifies CASSLVGTGTSYEQYF. The whole variable domain, remainder taken from reference TRBV7-2 and TRBJ2-7, is GAGVSQSPSNKVTEKGKDVELRCDPISGHTALYWYRQSLGQGLEFLIYFQGNSAPDKSGLPSDRFSAERTGGSVSTLTIQRTQQEDSAVYLCASSLVGTGTSYEQYFGPGTRLTVT.

This clonotype was counted at least ten times. This chain connects TRBV20-1 to TRBJ2-3, with a tentative D call TRBD2 (6 bases). CDR3 length: 14 amino acids. Germline loops: CDR1 DFQATT, CDR2 SNEGSKA (reference sequence). V was trimmed by 5 bases and J by 3 bases, leaving 15 bases between them. The CDR3 DNA sequence: TGCAGTGCTCCTAGGGCGGGATCAACAGATACGCAGTATTTT. It translates to CSAPRAGSTDTQYF.

This clonotype was counted at least ten times. V is TRBV12-3 or TRBV12-4 and J is TRBJ1-1; D ambiguous. CDR3 size: 14 residues. V was trimmed by 7 bases and J by 3 bases, leaving 15 bases between them. The CDR3 loop is CASTDRVKDTEAFF. CDR3 nucleotide sequence: TGTGCCAGCACCGACCGGGTGAAGGACACTGAAGCTTTCTTT.

The gene calls are TRBV15 and TRBJ1-5; 9 bases are shared with TRBD1. In germline, CDR1 is LNHNV, CDR2 YYDKDF (reference sequence). The CDR3 is made up of 18 amino acids. V dropped 1 base and J dropped 2; count of bases not matched to a gene: 9. The CDR3 sequence: CATSRGRDRGSGNQPQHF. The CDR3 DNA is TGTGCCACCAGCAGAGGACGTGACAGGGGGTCTGGCAATCAGCCCCAGCATTTT.

This chain connects TRBV28 to TRBJ2-3, with D hard to call. The CDR3 length is 14 residues. From germline, CDR1 is MDHEN and CDR2 SYDVKM. Trimming cost V 2 bases and J 6 bases, with 12 bases left between them. The chain's CDR3 is CASSLDLTGDTQYF. DNA for the CDR3: TGTGCCAGCAGTTTAGATCTTACTGGGGATACGCAGTATTTT.

A few counts support this clonotype. The rearrangement uses TRBV6-2 or TRBV6-3 and TRBJ2-7; 9 nucleotides align to TRBD2. Germline V gives CDR1 MNHEY, CDR2 SVGEGT. V shed 9 bases and J 2 bases; nucleotides not matched to a gene: 5. The CDR3 is made up of 13 amino acids. DNA of the CDR3: TGTGCCAGTCGTAGCGGGAGCACCTACGAGCAGTACTTC. This sequence encodes CASRSGSTYEQYF.

This sequence joins TRBV3-1 and TRBJ2-7; 12 bases are shared with TRBD2. J lost 3 bases, V lost 6 bases, and 12 bases had no gene match. CDR1 LGHDT and CDR2 YNNKEL come from the germline V gene (reference sequence). This CDR3 is 17 amino acids long. The CDR3 coding sequence is TGTGCCAGCAGTACCGGGACTAGCGGGCTTCCCCGCTACGAGCAGTACTTC. This sequence encodes CASSTGTSGLPRYEQYF.

A few counts support this clonotype. The chain couples TRBV7-2 to TRBJ2-1; D unresolved. Germline loops: CDR1 SGHTA, CDR2 FQGNSA. This CDR3 region has 13 residues. V gave up 5 bases and J gave up 3 bases, with 8 bases separating them. The CDR3 region is CASSINSYNEQFF. CDR3 bases: TGTGCCAGCAGCATTAACAGCTACAATGAGCAGTTCTTC.

The rearrangement links TRBV9 to TRBJ2-7; 7 bases align to TRBD1. Trimming at V came to 0 bases and at J to 4 bases, leaving 4 bases not matched to a gene. CDR3 length: 14 residues. The germline CDR1 and CDR2 sequences are SGDLS and YYNGEE. CDR3 sequence reads: CASSVAGTEYEQYF. The DNA for the CDR3 is TGTGCCAGCAGCGTAGCCGGGACAGAGTACGAGCAGTACTTC.

This clonotype showed up many times. This rearrangement joins TRBV6-1 to TRBJ2-3; maybe TRBD2 (5 bases). The CDR3 is 16 residues long. CDR1 MNHNS and CDR2 SASEGT come from the germline V gene. V lost 6 bases and J 2 bases, leaving 18 bases between the germline ends. The CDR3 DNA sequence: TGTGCCAGCAGGATAACCGGGATCCCAAACACAGATACGCAGTATTTT. Encoded protein: CASRITGIPNTDTQYF.

This clonotype was seen only a few times. The chain has TRBV7-9 and TRBJ2-7, with D possibly TRBD2 on 5 matching bases. The V gene's germline CDR1 is SEHNR and CDR2 FQNEAQ (reference sequence). Trimming removed 1 base from V and 6 bases from J, with 10 bases in between. This CDR3 contains 13 residues. The CDR3 is CASSLGTEGEQYF. CDR3 bases: TGTGCCAGCAGCTTAGGGACCGAGGGCGAGCAGTACTTC.

The chain recombines TRBV12-5 with TRBJ2-3; D not resolved. The CDR3 consists of 13 residues. Germline values: CDR1 LGHNT, CDR2 FRNRAP. V lost 1 base to trimming and J lost 2 bases, with 4 bases between them. CDR3 DNA: TGTGCTAGTGGTTTGGACCTCACAGATACGCAGTATTTT. Amino acid sequence: CASGLDLTDTQYF.